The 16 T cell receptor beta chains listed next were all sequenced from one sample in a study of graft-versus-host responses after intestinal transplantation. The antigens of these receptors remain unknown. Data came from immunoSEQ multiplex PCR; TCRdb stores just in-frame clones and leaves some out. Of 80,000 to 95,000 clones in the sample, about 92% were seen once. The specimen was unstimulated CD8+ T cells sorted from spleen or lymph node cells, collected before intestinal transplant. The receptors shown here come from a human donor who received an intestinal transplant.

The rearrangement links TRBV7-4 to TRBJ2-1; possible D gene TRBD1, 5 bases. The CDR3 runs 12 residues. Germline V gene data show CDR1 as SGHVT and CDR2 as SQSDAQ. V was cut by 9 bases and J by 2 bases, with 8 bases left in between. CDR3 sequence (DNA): TGTGCCAGGCCGACAGCCTACAATGAGCAGTTCTTC. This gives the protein CARPTAYNEQFF.

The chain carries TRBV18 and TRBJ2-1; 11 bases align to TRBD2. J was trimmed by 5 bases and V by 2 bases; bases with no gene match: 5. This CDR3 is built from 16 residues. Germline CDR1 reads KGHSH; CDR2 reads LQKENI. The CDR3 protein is CASSPASGGTHNEQFF. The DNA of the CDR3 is TGTGCCAGCTCACCAGCTAGCGGGGGGACCCACAATGAGCAGTTCTTC.

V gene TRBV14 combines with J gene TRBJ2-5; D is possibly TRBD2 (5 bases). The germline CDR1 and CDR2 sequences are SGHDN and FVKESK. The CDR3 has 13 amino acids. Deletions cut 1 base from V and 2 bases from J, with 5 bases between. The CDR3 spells CASSQAGQETQYF. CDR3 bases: TGTGCCAGCAGCCAAGCGGGACAAGAGACCCAGTACTTC.

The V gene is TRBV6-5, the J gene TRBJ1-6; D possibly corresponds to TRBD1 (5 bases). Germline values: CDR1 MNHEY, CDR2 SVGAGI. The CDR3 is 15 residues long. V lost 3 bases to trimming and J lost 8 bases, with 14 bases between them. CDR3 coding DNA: TGTGCCAGCAGTTATTTTAGGGGTTCGGATTCACCCCTCCACTTT. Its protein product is CASSYFRGSDSPLHF.

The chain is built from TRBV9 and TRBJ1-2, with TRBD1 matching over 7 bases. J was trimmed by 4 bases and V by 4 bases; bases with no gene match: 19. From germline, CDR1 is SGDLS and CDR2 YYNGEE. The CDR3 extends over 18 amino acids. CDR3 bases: TGTGCCAGCAGCACGAAACCGGGACAGAAAAAAGGGGGCTATGGCTACACCTTC. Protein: CASSTKPGQKKGGYGYTF. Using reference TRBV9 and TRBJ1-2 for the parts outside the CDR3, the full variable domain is DSGVTQTPKHLITATGQRVTLRCSPRSGDLSVYWYQQSLDQGLQFLIQYYNGEERAKGNILERFSAQQFPDLHSELNLSSLELGDSALYFCASSTKPGQKKGGYGYTFGSGTRLTVV.

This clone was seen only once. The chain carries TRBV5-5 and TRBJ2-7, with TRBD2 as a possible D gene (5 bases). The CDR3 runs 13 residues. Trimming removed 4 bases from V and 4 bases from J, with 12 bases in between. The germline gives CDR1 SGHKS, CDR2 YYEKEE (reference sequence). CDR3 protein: CASSPAGGYEQYF. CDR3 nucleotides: TGTGCCAGCAGCCCAGCTGGAGGATACGAGCAGTACTTC.

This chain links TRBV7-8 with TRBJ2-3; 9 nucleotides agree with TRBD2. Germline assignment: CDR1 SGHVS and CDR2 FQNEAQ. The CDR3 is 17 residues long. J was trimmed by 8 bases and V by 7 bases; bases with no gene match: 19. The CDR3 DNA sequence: TGTGCCAGCATGTTCCCAGCGGGGGGCCCAACAACTAGTACGCAGTATTTT. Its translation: CASMFPAGGPTTSTQYF. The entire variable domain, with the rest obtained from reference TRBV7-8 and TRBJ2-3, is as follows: GAGVSQSPRYKVAKRGQDVALRCDPISGHVSLFWYQQALGQGPEFLTYFQNEAQLDKSGLPSDRFFAERPEGSVSTLKIQRTQQEDSAVYLCASMFPAGGPTTSTQYFGPGTRLTVL.

CDR3 DNA: TGTGCCAGCAGCTTGGGGGGAGACGGACCCGAGCAGTACTTC. It codes for CASSLGGDGPEQYF. The genes are TRBV5-6 and TRBJ2-7, with D perhaps matching TRBD2 (5 bases). Looked up from germline, CDR1 is SGHDT and CDR2 is YYEEEE. Trimming left V 0 bases short and J 6 bases short, with 13 bases between. This CDR3 contains 14 residues. Combining the CDR3 with reference TRBV5-6 and TRBJ2-7 gives the whole variable domain DAGVTQSPTHLIKTRGQQVTLRCSPKSGHDTVSWYQQALGQGPQFIFQYYEEEERQRGNFPDRFSGHQFPNYSSELNVNALLLGDSALYLCASSLGGDGPEQYFGPGTRLTVT.

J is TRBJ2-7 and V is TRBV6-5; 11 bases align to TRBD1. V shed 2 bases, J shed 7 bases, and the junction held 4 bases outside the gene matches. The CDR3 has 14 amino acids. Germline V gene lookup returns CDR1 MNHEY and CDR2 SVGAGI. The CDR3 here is CASSYRGQGGEQYF. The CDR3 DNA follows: TGTGCCAGCAGTTACAGGGGACAGGGGGGGGAGCAGTACTTC.

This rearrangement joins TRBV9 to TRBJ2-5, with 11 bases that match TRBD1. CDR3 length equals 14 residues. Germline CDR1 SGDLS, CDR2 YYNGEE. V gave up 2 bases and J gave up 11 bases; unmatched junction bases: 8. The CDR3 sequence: CASSVDRGLSGQYF. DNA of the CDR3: TGTGCCAGCAGCGTGGACAGGGGGCTATCTGGGCAGTACTTC.

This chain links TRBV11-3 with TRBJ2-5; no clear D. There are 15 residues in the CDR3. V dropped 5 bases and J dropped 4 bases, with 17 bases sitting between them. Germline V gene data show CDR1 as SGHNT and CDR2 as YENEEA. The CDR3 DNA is TGTGCCAGCAGCCCCTCCGGGTATTCCAGAGAGACCCAGTACTTC. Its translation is CASSPSGYSRETQYF.

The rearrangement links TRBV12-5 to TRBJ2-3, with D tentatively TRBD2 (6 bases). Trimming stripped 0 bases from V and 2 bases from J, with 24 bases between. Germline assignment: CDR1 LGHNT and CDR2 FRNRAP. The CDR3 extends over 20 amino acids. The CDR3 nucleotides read TGTGCTAGTGGTTTGGTGAAGTTGACGGGACTTAGCGGACTCACAGATACGCAGTATTTT. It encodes CASGLVKLTGLSGLTDTQYF.

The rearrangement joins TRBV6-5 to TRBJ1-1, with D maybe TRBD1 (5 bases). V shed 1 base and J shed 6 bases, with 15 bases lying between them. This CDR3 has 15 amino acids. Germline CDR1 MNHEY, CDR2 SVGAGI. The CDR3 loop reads CASSYFWGEGAEAFF. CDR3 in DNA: TGTGCCAGCAGTTACTTCTGGGGTGAAGGGGCTGAAGCTTTCTTT.

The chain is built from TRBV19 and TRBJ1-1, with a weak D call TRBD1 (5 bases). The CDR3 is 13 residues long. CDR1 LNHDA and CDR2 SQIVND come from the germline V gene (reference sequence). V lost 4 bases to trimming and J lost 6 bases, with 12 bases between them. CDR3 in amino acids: CASSTWGGAEAFF. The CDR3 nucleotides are TGTGCCAGTAGTACCTGGGGGGGGGCTGAAGCTTTCTTT.

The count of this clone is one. CDR3 sequence (DNA): TGCAGCGTCGCAAACCGGACAGGGAGCTACGAGCAGTACTTC. Protein sequence: CSVANRTGSYEQYF. The chain is built from TRBV29-1 and TRBJ2-7; TRBD1 agrees at 8 bases. The CDR3 length is 14 residues. Germline CDR1 SQVTM, CDR2 ANQGSEA. The J segment lost 3 bases and the V segment lost 6 bases, leaving 10 bases of the junction unmatched.

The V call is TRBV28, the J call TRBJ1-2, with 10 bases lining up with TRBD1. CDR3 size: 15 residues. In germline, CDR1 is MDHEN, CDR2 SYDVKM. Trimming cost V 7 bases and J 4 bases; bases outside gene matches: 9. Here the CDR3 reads CASTIPGQGRYGYTF. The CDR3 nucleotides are TGTGCCAGCACCATCCCGGGACAGGGGCGCTATGGCTACACCTTC.